The T cell receptor (beta chain) described here comes from a study of blood T cell repertoires in COVID-19. Study context: Italy, Spain and the United States were the sources of the convalescent and acute COVID-19 samples. PBMCs, B-cell-depleted T cells, or T cells provided the cDNA or gDNA that made up the material.

The table came from immunoSEQ multiplex PCR; TCRdb's copy has only in-frame clones and leaves some out. This table holds approximately 300,000 clones, 80% to 90% found once. Trimming took off 5 bases at V and 3 bases at J, with 10 bases between the two ends. The CDR3 loop spans 13 amino acids. The germline gives CDR1 LNHDA, CDR2 SQIVND (reference sequence). Material for sequencing was peripheral blood. This rearrangement joins TRBV19 to TRBJ1-1; D remains ambiguous. The receptor was derived from a man in his forties or fifties with acute or convalescent COVID-19. The CDR3 coding sequence is TGTGCCAGTAGTCTCCGGGAAGACACTGAAGCTTTCTTT. Translating it yields CASSLREDTEAFF.